The 21 T cell receptor beta chains below were found in one sample sequenced in a study of Tregs in tolerant kidney transplant recipients. Clones were read by immunoSEQ multiplex PCR, and TCRdb kept only the in-frame ones, dropping some. The repertoire consists of under 300,000 clones, with approximately 84% occurring once and the leading ten covering around 0.64%. Sequenced: CD4+ T cells from blood. The receptor source for this set is a human donor in good health.

The chain has TRBV18 and TRBJ2-5; 10 nucleotides line up with TRBD1. Germline trimming cut 4 bases from V and 5 bases from J; bases unmatched to any gene: 1. From germline, CDR1 is KGHSH and CDR2 LQKENI. CDR3 size: 13 residues. In DNA, the CDR3 is TGTGCCAGCTCACGACAGGGGGCTGAGACCCAGTACTTC. Encoded protein: CASSRQGAETQYF.

A single count supports this clone. The chain employs TRBV6-5 and TRBJ2-7, with TRBD2 as a possible D gene (5 bases). CDR3 length: 12 amino acids. CDR1 and CDR2 from the germline V gene are MNHEY and SVGAGI. With 4 bases removed from V and 6 bases from J, the gap between germline ends came to 10 bases. CDR3 sequence reads: CASSLHRGEQYF. In DNA, the CDR3 is TGTGCCAGCAGTTTACATCGGGGCGAGCAGTACTTC.

This sequence joins TRBV30 and TRBJ1-4; D unresolved. From germline, CDR1 is GTSNPN and CDR2 SVGIG (reference sequence). Between the trimmed V and J ends, which lost 1 base and 9 bases, there was a span of 21 bases. This CDR3 is built from 16 residues. The CDR3 sequence is CAWSATAPGGSQKLFF. CDR3 sequence (DNA): TGTGCCTGGAGTGCCACAGCACCAGGAGGGTCACAAAAACTGTTTTTT.

The V and J genes are TRBV5-1 and TRBJ2-6; 9 positions agree with TRBD1. Germline CDR1 reads SGHRS; CDR2 reads YFSETQ. V dropped 0 bases and J dropped 19; count of bases not matched to a gene: 8. The CDR3 is made up of 13 amino acids. CDR3 loop: CASSLGTGDYGTF. Here the CDR3 DNA reads TGCGCCAGCAGCTTGGGGACAGGGGACTACGGCACTTTC.

The genes are TRBV7-5 and TRBJ1-2. TRBV7-5 is labeled a pseudogene. CDR3 length: 18 residues. This chain's CDR3 is CARSLGPPQGPGGHGYTF. In DNA form, the CDR3 reads TGTGCCAGAAGCTTAGGCCCCCCACAGGGACCGGGGGGCCATGGCTACACCTTC.

This sequence joins TRBV19 and TRBJ1-1; maybe TRBD1 (6 bases). The CDR3 length is 17 residues. The V end lost 6 bases, the J end lost 1 base, and 21 bases lay between the germline ends. Germline V gene lookup returns CDR1 LNHDA and CDR2 SQIVND (reference sequence). In DNA, the CDR3 is TGTGCCAGTAGATGGACGCTGGGGGGCCACCAGAACACTGAAGCTTTCTTT. It specifies CASRWTLGGHQNTEAFF.

This chain connects TRBV18 to TRBJ1-4; perhaps TRBD1 as D (6 bases). The CDR3 totals 15 residues. The germline CDR1 and CDR2 sequences are KGHSH and LQKENI. The germline V and J ends were trimmed by 2 bases and 7 bases, with 14 bases remaining between them. The CDR3 reads CASSPVTGLSEKLFF. The CDR3, as DNA: TGTGCCAGCTCACCAGTGACAGGCCTAAGTGAAAAACTGTTTTTT.

The genes are TRBV2 and TRBJ1-2, with 8 bases lining up with TRBD1. This CDR3 is built from 15 residues. Trimming cost V 6 bases and J 2 bases; bases outside gene matches: 8. Germline CDR1 is SNHLY and CDR2 is FYNNEI. The chain's CDR3 is CASSPQGGVNYGYTF. The DNA of the CDR3 is TGTGCCAGCAGCCCACAGGGGGGGGTGAACTATGGCTACACCTTC.

For this clone: The junction departs from germline at one end; a sequencing error may be responsible. This chain uses TRBV18 with TRBJ2-2; D could derive from TRBD1 or TRBD2 (5 bases each). This CDR3 has 14 amino acids. Germline V CDR1 and CDR2: KGHSH, LQKENI. CDR3 sequence: CATLGTVNTGELLF. CDR3 sequence (DNA): TGTGCCACCCTCGGGACGGTAAACACCGGGGAGCTGCTTTTT. Drawing the rest from reference TRBV18 and TRBJ2-2, the complete variable domain is NAGVMQNPRHLVRRRGQEARLRCSPMKGHSHVYWYRQLPEEGLKFMVYLQKENIIDESGMPKERFSAEFPKEGPSILRIQQVVRGDSAAYFCATLGTVNTGELLFGEGSRLTVL.

The chain combines TRBV6-1 with TRBJ1-1; 10 nucleotides match TRBD1. The CDR3 extends over 14 amino acids. From germline, CDR1 is MNHNS and CDR2 SASEGT. V was pared by 10 bases and J by 4 bases, with 9 bases of the junction left unmatched. The CDR3 loop reads CAILTGGRATEAFF. The CDR3 nucleotides are TGTGCCATTCTGACAGGGGGCCGGGCCACTGAAGCTTTCTTT.

The chain combines TRBV7-6 with TRBJ2-1, with D possibly TRBD2 on 6 matching bases. Germline CDR1 reads SGHVS; CDR2 reads FNYEAQ. This CDR3 has 15 residues. Trimming took off 4 bases at V and 0 bases at J, with 10 bases between the two ends. CDR3 loop: CASSYSGDSYNEQFF. The DNA for the CDR3 is TGTGCCAGCAGCTATAGCGGAGACTCCTACAATGAGCAGTTCTTC.

The J gene is TRBJ2-1, the V gene TRBV19, with 9 bases that match TRBD2. The germline CDR1 and CDR2 sequences are LNHDA and SQIVND (reference sequence). This CDR3 is built from 16 residues. V lost 1 base to trimming and J lost 2 bases; unmatched junction nucleotides: 3. The CDR3 loop reads CASSIVGGRAYNEQFF. The CDR3 DNA follows: TGTGCCAGTAGTATAGTAGGCGGGAGGGCCTACAATGAGCAGTTCTTC.

This chain connects TRBV10-1 to TRBJ2-5; possibly TRBD1 for D (5 bases). The CDR3 has 15 residues. Germline CDR1 reads WNHNN; CDR2 reads SYGVQD (reference sequence). V was shortened by 1 base and J by 3 bases, with 12 bases between the two germline ends. The CDR3 region has the DNA TGCGCCAGCAGTGAGTGGAGAAAGGGGAAAGAGACCCAGTACTTC. Its translation: CASSEWRKGKETQYF.

J is TRBJ2-4 and V is TRBV4-1; D gene uncertain. The CDR3 consists of 14 residues. CDR1 is MGHRA and CDR2 is YSYEKL in the germline V gene. The ends were cut back, 3 bases at V and 4 bases at J, with 10 bases in the middle. CDR3 amino acids: CASSQTDVKNIQYF. In DNA, the CDR3 is TGCGCCAGCAGCCAGACGGACGTTAAAAACATTCAGTACTTC.

The genes are TRBV5-4 and TRBJ2-5; no clear D. Trimming left V 1 base short and J 5 bases short, with 12 bases between. This CDR3 contains 14 residues. Germline CDR1 SGHNT, CDR2 YYREEE (reference sequence). The CDR3 region has the DNA TGTGCCAGCAGCTTGAAGATGCCAGGCGAGACCCAGTACTTC. It is translated as CASSLKMPGETQYF.

The J gene is TRBJ2-1, the V gene TRBV7-8, with 14 bases identical to TRBD2. This CDR3 spans 17 amino acids. V was clipped by 8 bases and J by 0 bases; unmatched bases: 6. Germline loops: CDR1 SGHVS, CDR2 FQNEAQ. CDR3 region: CASRLAGGPGSYNEQFF. DNA for the CDR3: TGTGCCAGCCGACTAGCGGGAGGGCCGGGCTCCTACAATGAGCAGTTCTTC.

The table lists this clone with a count of one. J is TRBJ2-3 and V is TRBV6-1; 14 nucleotides line up with TRBD2. V was pared by 3 bases and J by 1 base, with 6 bases of the junction left unmatched. Per the germline V gene, CDR1 is MNHNS and CDR2 is SASEGT. The length of the CDR3 is 18 residues. The CDR3 DNA follows: TGTGCCAGCAGTGATGGGACTAGCGGGAGAGGGGGCACAGATACGCAGTATTTT. Residues: CASSDGTSGRGGTDTQYF.

The CDR3 DNA is TGTGCCAGCAGTGAACCCAGGGGTGAGATCTATGGCTACACCTTC. It yields the protein CASSEPRGEIYGYTF. The chain recombines TRBV6-1 with TRBJ1-2; weak D call: TRBD1 (6 bases). There are 15 residues in the CDR3. Germline V gene lookup returns CDR1 MNHNS and CDR2 SASEGT. Trimming pared 2 bases from V and 4 bases from J, leaving 14 bases between.

The genes are TRBV27 and TRBJ2-1, with D perhaps matching TRBD2 (6 bases). The CDR3 loop spans 15 amino acids. From germline, CDR1 is MNHEY and CDR2 SMNVEV (reference sequence). Trimming shortened V by 6 bases and J by 1 base, and 13 bases separated the two germline ends. The CDR3: CASRYLARSYNEQFF. CDR3 coding DNA: TGTGCCAGCAGGTACCTAGCGCGTTCCTACAATGAGCAGTTCTTC.

The chain has TRBV6-1 and TRBJ2-1, with unresolved D. CDR3 length: 13 residues. V lost 3 bases to trimming and J lost 3 bases, with 6 bases between them. CDR1 and CDR2 from the germline V gene are MNHNS and SASEGT. Here the CDR3 DNA reads TGTGCCAGCAGTGAGAGATACTACAATGAGCAGTTCTTC. It encodes CASSERYYNEQFF.

The chain joins TRBV18 to TRBJ2-3, with D possibly being TRBD1 (5 bases). This CDR3 is built from 16 residues. CDR1 is KGHSH, CDR2 LQKENI, per germline. V shed 2 bases and J shed 4 bases, with 16 bases lying between them. In nucleotides, the CDR3 is TGTGCCAGCTCACCAATCTGGACACCCGGCCCAGATACGCAGTATTTT. It translates to CASSPIWTPGPDTQYF.